These 14 T cell receptor beta chains were all obtained from the same sample, sequenced in a study of CD8 T cells in ankylosing spondylitis. TCRdb used MiXCR to reprocess the 5' RACE reads, holding one entry per CDR3 protein. The table has some 150,000 distinct CDR3 sequences, more than 40% seen once. Sequencing was performed on synovial fluid, either unsorted or a sorted T cell fraction (not recorded which). The source is a male donor with ankylosing spondylitis.

The gene calls are TRBV20-1 and TRBJ2-5; 10 bases agree with TRBD2. The CDR3 is made up of 18 amino acids. In germline, CDR1 is DFQATT, CDR2 SNEGSKA (reference sequence). Trimming took 3 bases from V and 5 from J; bases not matched to a gene: 18. CDR3 sequence (DNA): TGCAGTGCTAGTACCCCCCCCCTGAAGCGGGAGGGTGGGGAGACCCAGTACTTC. This sequence encodes CSASTPPLKREGGETQYF.

The V call is TRBV10-3, the J call TRBJ2-3; D unclear. This CDR3 is built from 17 residues. V lost 2 bases, J lost 0 bases, and 15 bases lay in between. The germline V gene has CDR1 ENHRY and CDR2 SYGVKD. The CDR3 sequence is CAISEAGPFPSTDTQYF. The CDR3 nucleotides read TGTGCCATCAGTGAGGCAGGACCTTTCCCTAGCACAGATACGCAGTATTTT.

This clonotype has ten or more counts. This chain links TRBV28 with TRBJ2-1; D possibly corresponds to TRBD2 (5 bases). Trimming removed 4 bases at V and 4 bases at J, with 20 bases between. The germline CDR1 and CDR2 sequences are MDHEN and SYDVKM. CDR3 length: 17 amino acids. CDR3 sequence (DNA): TGTGCCAGCAGTTCCCGTTTGTTGGGGAGAGGATACAATGAGCAGTTCTTC. Amino acid sequence: CASSSRLLGRGYNEQFF.

The chain carries TRBV4-2 and TRBJ2-1; D is unresolved. The CDR3 spans 17 residues. Germline V CDR1 and CDR2: LGHNA, YNFKEQ. Between the trimmed V and J ends, which lost 0 bases and 3 bases, there was a span of 15 bases. Written as DNA, the CDR3 is TGTGCCAGCAGCCAAGATCCCAGCGAGCCCTTCTACAATGAGCAGTTCTTC. It translates to CASSQDPSEPFYNEQFF.

V usage is TRBV20-1 and J usage is TRBJ2-1; 10 nucleotides align to TRBD2. Germline assignment: CDR1 DFQATT and CDR2 SNEGSKA (reference sequence). Trimming cost V 2 bases and J 4 bases; bases outside gene matches: 8. The CDR3 length is 16 residues. This chain's CDR3 is CSARNPLAGEYNEQFF. The CDR3 nucleotides are TGCAGTGCTAGAAACCCCCTAGCGGGAGAATACAATGAGCAGTTCTTC.

The sample holds many counts of this clonotype. The rearrangement joins TRBV20-1 to TRBJ1-1; tentative D call: TRBD1 (5 bases). This CDR3 has 12 residues. With 5 bases removed from V and 1 base from J, the gap between germline ends came to 8 bases. Germline CDR1 is DFQATT and CDR2 is SNEGSKA (reference sequence). CDR3 sequence (DNA): TGCAGTGCTTTCACAGGGAACACTGAAGCTTTCTTT. This encodes CSAFTGNTEAFF.

The chain links TRBV20-1 to TRBJ1-5, with no clear D. Trimming pared 1 base from V and 8 bases from J, leaving 9 bases between. Germline V gene sequence: CDR1 DFQATT, CDR2 SNEGSKA (reference sequence). CDR3 length: 12 amino acids. DNA of the CDR3: TGCAGTGCTAGAGGGGCGCGTAAGCCCCAGCATTTT. Its translation: CSARGARKPQHF.

This chain links TRBV9 with TRBJ1-6; TRBD1 matches at 9 bases. This CDR3 is 15 amino acids long. Germline CDR1 SGDLS, CDR2 YYNGEE. The V segment lost 4 bases and the J segment 7 bases; nucleotides outside the gene matches: 6. CDR3 sequence reads: CASSLYGTGNSPLHF. The CDR3 DNA sequence: TGTGCCAGCAGCTTATACGGGACAGGGAATTCACCCCTCCACTTT. Looking up the rest from reference TRBV9 and TRBJ1-6 gives the full variable domain: DSGVTQTPKHLITATGQRVTLRCSPRSGDLSVYWYQQSLDQGLQFLIQYYNGEERAKGNILERFSAQQFPDLHSELNLSSLELGDSALYFCASSLYGTGNSPLHFGNGTRLTVT.

The chain is built from TRBV20-1 and TRBJ2-2; 9 bases match TRBD2. V gave up 6 bases and J gave up 3 bases; unmatched junction bases: 11. The CDR3 is made up of 16 amino acids. Germline CDR1 is DFQATT and CDR2 is SNEGSKA (reference sequence). The CDR3 loop reads CSAPPAGLAHTGELFF. In nucleotides, the CDR3 is TGCAGTGCCCCGCCCGCGGGACTAGCTCACACCGGGGAGCTGTTTTTT.

This chain uses TRBV5-1 with TRBJ1-1; D might be TRBD1 (5 bases). Germline loops: CDR1 SGHRS, CDR2 YFSETQ. This CDR3 has 14 amino acids. V shed 3 bases and J shed 4 bases, with 13 bases lying between them. CDR3 nucleotides: TGCGCCAGCAGCTCCGGGGGTTTTTTCACTGAAGCTTTCTTT. It yields the protein CASSSGGFFTEAFF.

Only a few counts were recorded for this clonotype. V and J are TRBV6-2 or TRBV6-3 and TRBJ2-1; D not resolved. V dropped 2 bases and J dropped 0 bases, with 11 bases sitting between them. This CDR3 has 16 residues. Germline assignment: CDR1 MNHEY and CDR2 SVGEGT. The CDR3 spells CASSYRTVSSYNEQFF. The CDR3 DNA reads as TGTGCCAGCAGTTACCGTACAGTTAGCTCCTACAATGAGCAGTTCTTC.

The V gene is TRBV5-1, the J gene TRBJ1-1, with D uncertain. V lost 0 bases to trimming and J lost 5 bases, with 14 bases between them. The CDR3 spans 15 residues. CDR1 is SGHRS and CDR2 is YFSETQ in the germline V gene. The CDR3 DNA reads TGCGCCAGCAGCTTGGGGTGGACGGGAGAAACTGAAGCTTTCTTT. It translates to CASSLGWTGETEAFF.

V gene TRBV9 combines with J gene TRBJ2-7, with D unclear. This CDR3 contains 14 residues. The germline CDR1 and CDR2 sequences are SGDLS and YYNGEE. V was clipped by 0 bases and J by 4 bases, with 11 bases between them. CDR3 amino acids: CASSVGHTQYEQYF. The CDR3, as DNA: TGTGCCAGCAGCGTAGGCCATACACAATACGAGCAGTACTTC.

This clonotype was observed many times. The rearrangement uses TRBV10-2 and TRBJ2-3; maybe TRBD2 (6 bases). CDR1 and CDR2 (germline): WSHSY, SAAADI. Trimming cost V 0 bases and J 5 bases, with 12 bases left between them. The CDR3 contains 15 residues. The CDR3: CASSESKVAEDTQYF. The CDR3 DNA follows: TGCGCCAGCAGTGAGTCGAAGGTAGCGGAAGATACGCAGTATTTT.